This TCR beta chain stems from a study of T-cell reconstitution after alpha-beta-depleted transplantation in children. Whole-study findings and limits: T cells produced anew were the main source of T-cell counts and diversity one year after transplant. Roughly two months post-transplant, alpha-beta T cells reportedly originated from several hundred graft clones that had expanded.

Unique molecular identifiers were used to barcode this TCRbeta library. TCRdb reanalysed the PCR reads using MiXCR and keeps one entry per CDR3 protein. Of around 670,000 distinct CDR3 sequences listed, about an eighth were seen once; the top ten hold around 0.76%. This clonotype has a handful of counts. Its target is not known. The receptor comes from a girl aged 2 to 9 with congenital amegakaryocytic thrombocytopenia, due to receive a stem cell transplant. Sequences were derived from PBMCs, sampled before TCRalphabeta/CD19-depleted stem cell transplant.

The CDR3 coding sequence is TGTGCCAGCAGCTTGGGTCTAGCGGGAGAGGCTGACGAGCAGTACTTC. Its protein product is CASSLGLAGEADEQYF. The V and J genes are TRBV5-4 and TRBJ2-7, with 10 bases fitting TRBD2. The CDR3 covers 16 residues. The ends lost 0 bases at V and 5 bases at J; junction bases unmatched: 8. The V gene's germline CDR1 is SGHNT and CDR2 YYREEE (reference sequence).